This T cell receptor beta chain emerged from a study of T cell responses to AZD1222 COVID-19 vaccine. Points on this clone: What it binds is not known.

Study results and caveats: An increase in Spike-specific TCR breadth and depth was observed after two AZD1222 doses. Donors, mostly white British, included more females; clonal diversity was possibly underestimated.

Profiling relied on immunoSEQ multiplex PCR, and the TCRdb table lists in-frame clones only, not all of them. Here the sample spans 140,000 or so clones, 88% being singletons. This TCR was recovered from an adult who received the MenACWY meningococcal vaccine as a control. The specimen comprised peripheral blood, sampled 28 days after the second dose of the MenACWY control vaccine.

The CDR3 sequence is CASSYSGQGSSPLHF. The DNA of the CDR3 is TGTGCCAGCAGTTACTCAGGACAGGGAAGTTCACCCCTCCACTTT. The genes are TRBV6-5 and TRBJ1-6; TRBD1 aligns across 8 bases. The CDR3 totals 15 residues. The ends lost 0 bases at V and 9 bases at J; junction bases unmatched: 4. Germline V gene sequence: CDR1 MNHEY, CDR2 SVGAGI.